These T cell receptor beta chains were read from a single sample in a study of cytomegalovirus exposure and HLA in healthy donors. Sequenced by immunoSEQ multiplex PCR; TCRdb stores in-frame clones only, minus some. The table records about 98,000 clones, about 90% of them present only once. Material for sequencing was PBMCs. The source of these receptors is a man younger than 35 in good health and CMV-seropositive. The CDR3 runs from the conserved cysteine through the conserved F or W.

TRBJ2-1	TRBV4-2	CASSQKHFPNNEQFF
TRBJ2-1	TRBV5-1	CASSLVGNHNEQFF
TRBJ1-1	TRBV20-1	CSGGRNTEAFF
TRBJ1-5	TRBV7-7	CASSSHPSGSNQPQHF
TRBJ2-1	TRBV23-1	CASSQPYRAYNNEQFF
TRBJ2-7	TRBV9	CASSPGTSGGAFEQYF
TRBJ2-7	TRBV19	CASSSWRNSYEQYF
TRBJ2-7	TRBV14	CASSQDWREQYF
TRBJ1-2	TRBV6-5	CASSFLGQNYGYTF
TRBJ1-5	TRBV2	CASSEETGVHQPQHF
TRBJ1-4	TRBV18	CASRQATNEKLFF
TRBJ1-1	TRBV18	CASWTTGSPEAFF
TRBJ2-1	TRBV29-1	CSVESGGARRSNEQFF
TRBJ2-1	TRBV4-2	CASSQDDSGRNYNEQFF
TRBJ2-2	TRBV7-3	CASSLGSTGELFF
TRBJ2-5	TRBV19	CASSMASGGETQYF
TRBJ2-7	TRBV4-1	CASSQDPSGSSYEQYF
TRBJ2-1	TRBV7-2	CASSLTSGRNNEQFF
TRBJ2-7	TRBV6-6	CASRTSGAYEQYF
TRBJ2-5	TRBV6-1	CASSAEGGETQYF
TRBJ1-2	TRBV6-5	CASSMRGFGYTF
TRBJ2-1	TRBV2	CASRDRGEHGEQFF